The 8 T cell receptor beta chains reported below all come from one sample, sequenced in a study of cytomegalovirus exposure and HLA in healthy donors. The PCR ran on 60 Vbeta and 13 Jbeta primers. The protocol was immunoSEQ multiplex PCR, while the TCRdb copy is restricted to in-frame clones and leaves out a portion. The sample comprises roughly 200,000 clones, roughly 87% of which are singletons, and around 1% rests with the top ten. The sequenced sample consisted of PBMCs. These receptors were obtained from a boy aged 2 to 10 in good health and CMV-seronegative.

The CDR3: CASSYSRQGTNTF. The CDR3 DNA reads TGTGCCAGCAGTTACTCGCGGCAGGGTACAAACACCTTC. The gene calls are TRBV6-5 and TRBJ1-2; D is possibly TRBD1 (5 bases). CDR3 length: 13 residues. V was shortened by 0 bases and J by 12 bases, with 14 bases between the two germline ends. Per germline, CDR1 MNHEY and CDR2 SVGAGI.

This clone has more than one count but fewer than ten. This rearrangement joins TRBV7-9 to TRBJ1-1, with D unresolved. CDR1 is SEHNR, CDR2 FQNEAQ, per germline (reference sequence). CDR3 size: 15 residues. The V end lost 0 bases, the J end lost 4 bases, and 12 bases lay between the germline ends. CDR3 in amino acids: CASSLAARRATEAFF. CDR3 DNA sequence: TGTGCCAGCAGCTTAGCGGCGAGGAGGGCCACTGAAGCTTTCTTT.

The chain links TRBV27 to TRBJ1-2; 7 bases match TRBD1. Germline loops: CDR1 MNHEY, CDR2 SMNVEV (reference sequence). The trim removed 5 bases at V and 4 bases at J, leaving 7 bases unmatched. This CDR3 is 14 amino acids long. The CDR3 here is CASSTSQGIYGYTF. Here the CDR3 DNA reads TGTGCCAGCAGTACCTCACAGGGGATCTATGGCTACACCTTC.

This sequence joins TRBV28 and TRBJ2-3, with 8 bases aligning to TRBD2. V lost 6 bases and J lost 3; bases outside the gene matches: 5. From germline, CDR1 is MDHEN and CDR2 SYDVKM. There are 14 residues in the CDR3. This CDR3 reads CASSAGTRTDTQYF. DNA of the CDR3: TGTGCCAGCAGCGCCGGGACTAGAACAGATACGCAGTATTTT.

The V gene is TRBV6-5, the J gene TRBJ2-3; 8 nucleotides line up with TRBD1. The CDR3 is made up of 15 amino acids. Looked up from germline, CDR1 is MNHEY and CDR2 is SVGAGI. With 6 bases clipped from V and 2 bases from J, the junction kept 7 bases outside the gene matches. The CDR3, as DNA: TGTGCCAGCAGGCTAACAGGGGGATCCACAGATACGCAGTATTTT. This sequence encodes CASRLTGGSTDTQYF.

The chain carries TRBV19 and TRBJ2-1, with TRBD2 identical over 9 bases. Germline loops: CDR1 LNHDA, CDR2 SQIVND (reference sequence). V gave up 9 bases and J gave up 7 bases; unmatched junction bases: 10. The CDR3 totals 14 residues. The CDR3 DNA sequence: TGTGCCAGCCGGGGGCGGGGGGGTCCAAATGAGCAGTTCTTC. Encoded protein: CASRGRGGPNEQFF. Using reference TRBV19 and TRBJ2-1 for the parts outside the CDR3, the full variable domain is DGGITQSPKYLFRKEGQNVTLSCEQNLNHDAMYWYRQDPGQGLRLIYYSQIVNDFQKGDIAEGYSVSREKKESFPLTVTSAQKNPTAFYLCASRGRGGPNEQFFGPGTRLTVL.

The rearrangement links TRBV25-1 to TRBJ2-6; 7 nucleotides match TRBD1. Trimming took 7 bases from V and 1 from J; bases not matched to a gene: 4. CDR1 is MGHDK and CDR2 is SYGVNS in the germline V gene. The CDR3 consists of 15 residues. The CDR3 DNA reads TGTGCCAGCACAGACAGGGCTTCTGGGGCCAACGTCCTGACTTTC. Its translation: CASTDRASGANVLTF.

The rearrangement uses TRBV7-7 and TRBJ2-1; maybe TRBD1 (6 bases). The CDR3 spans 18 residues. Germline CDR1 and CDR2: SSHAT and FNYEAQ (reference sequence). The ends were cut back, 4 bases at V and 6 bases at J, with 25 bases in the middle. The CDR3 coding sequence is TGTGCCAGCAGCTCAGGGGCGGTAAGACCAGGGACGAGCAATGAGCAGTTCTTC. It codes for CASSSGAVRPGTSNEQFF.